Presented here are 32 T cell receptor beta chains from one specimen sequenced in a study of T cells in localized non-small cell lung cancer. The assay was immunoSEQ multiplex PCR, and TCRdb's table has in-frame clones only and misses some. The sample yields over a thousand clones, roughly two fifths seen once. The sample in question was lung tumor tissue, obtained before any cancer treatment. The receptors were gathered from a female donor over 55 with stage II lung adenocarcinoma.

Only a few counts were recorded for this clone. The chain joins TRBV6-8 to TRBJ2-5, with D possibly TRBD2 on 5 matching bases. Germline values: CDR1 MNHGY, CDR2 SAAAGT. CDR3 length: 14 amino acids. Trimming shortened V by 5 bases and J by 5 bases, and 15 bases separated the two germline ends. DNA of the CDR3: TGTGCCAGCAGTGGCCGGGTCCGAGGGGAGACCCAGTACTTC. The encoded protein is CASSGRVRGETQYF.

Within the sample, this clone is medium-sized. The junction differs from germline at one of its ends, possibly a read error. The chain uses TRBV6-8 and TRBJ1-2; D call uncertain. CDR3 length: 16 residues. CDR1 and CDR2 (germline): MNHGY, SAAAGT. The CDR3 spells CAISVFSGSPNYGYTF. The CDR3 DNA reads TGTGCCATCAGTGTTTTTTCGGGCAGTCCTAACTATGGCTACACCTTC.

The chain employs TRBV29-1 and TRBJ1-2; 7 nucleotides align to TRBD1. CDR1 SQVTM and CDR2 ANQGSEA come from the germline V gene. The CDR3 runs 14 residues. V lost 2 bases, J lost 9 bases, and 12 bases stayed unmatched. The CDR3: CSVEPPGQLQSYTF. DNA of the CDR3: TGCAGCGTTGAACCACCGGGACAGCTCCAGAGCTACACCTTC.

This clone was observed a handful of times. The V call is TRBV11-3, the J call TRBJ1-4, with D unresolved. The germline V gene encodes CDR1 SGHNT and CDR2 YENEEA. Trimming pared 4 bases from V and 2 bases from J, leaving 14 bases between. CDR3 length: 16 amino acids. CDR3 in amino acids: CASSSRVGFTNEKLFF. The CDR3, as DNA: TGTGCCAGCAGCTCAAGAGTTGGGTTTACTAATGAAAAACTGTTTTTT.

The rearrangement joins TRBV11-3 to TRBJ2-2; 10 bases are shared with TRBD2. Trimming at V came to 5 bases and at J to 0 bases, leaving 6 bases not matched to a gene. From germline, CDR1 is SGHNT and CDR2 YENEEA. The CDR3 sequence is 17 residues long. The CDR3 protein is CASSHPSGGTNTGELFF. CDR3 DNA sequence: TGTGCCAGCAGCCACCCTAGCGGGGGTACGAACACCGGGGAGCTGTTTTTT.

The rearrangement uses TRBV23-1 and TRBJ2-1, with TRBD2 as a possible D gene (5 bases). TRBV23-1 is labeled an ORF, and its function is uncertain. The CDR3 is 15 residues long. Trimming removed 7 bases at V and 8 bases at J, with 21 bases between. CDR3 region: CASTLGRRSPHEQFF. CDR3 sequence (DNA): TGCGCCAGCACCCTTGGCAGGAGGAGTCCCCATGAGCAGTTCTTC.

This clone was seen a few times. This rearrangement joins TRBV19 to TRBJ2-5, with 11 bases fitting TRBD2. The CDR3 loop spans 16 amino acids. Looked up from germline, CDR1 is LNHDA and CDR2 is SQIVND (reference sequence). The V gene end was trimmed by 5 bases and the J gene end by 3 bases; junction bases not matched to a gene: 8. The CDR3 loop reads CASSLTGTSGEETQYF. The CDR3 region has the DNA TGTGCCAGTAGTTTAACCGGGACTAGCGGCGAAGAGACCCAGTACTTC.

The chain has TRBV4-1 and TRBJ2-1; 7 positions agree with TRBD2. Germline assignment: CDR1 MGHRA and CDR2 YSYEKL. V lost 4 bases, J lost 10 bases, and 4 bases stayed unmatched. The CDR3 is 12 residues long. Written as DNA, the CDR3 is TGCGCCAGCAGCCGGATAGCGGGCGAGCAGTTCTTC. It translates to CASSRIAGEQFF.

This chain's CDR3 is CAISEGGQPQHF. CDR3 DNA sequence: TGTGCCATCAGTGAGGGCGGACAGCCCCAGCATTTT. The genes are TRBV10-3 and TRBJ1-5; D not resolved. Trimming cost V 2 bases and J 7 bases, with 6 bases left between them. From germline, CDR1 is ENHRY and CDR2 SYGVKD. The CDR3 length is 12 residues.

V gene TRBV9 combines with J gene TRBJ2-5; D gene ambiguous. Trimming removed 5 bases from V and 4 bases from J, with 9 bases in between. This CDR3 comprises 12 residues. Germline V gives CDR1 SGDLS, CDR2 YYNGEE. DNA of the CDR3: TGTGCCAGCAGTTTAAGAGGAGAGACCCAGTACTTC. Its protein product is CASSLRGETQYF.

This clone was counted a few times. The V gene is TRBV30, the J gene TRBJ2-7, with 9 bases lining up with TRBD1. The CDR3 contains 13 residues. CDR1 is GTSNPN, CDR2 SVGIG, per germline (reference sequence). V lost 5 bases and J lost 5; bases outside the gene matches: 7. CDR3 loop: CAWAGTGRDEQYF. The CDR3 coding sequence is TGTGCCTGGGCCGGGACAGGGCGGGACGAGCAGTACTTC.

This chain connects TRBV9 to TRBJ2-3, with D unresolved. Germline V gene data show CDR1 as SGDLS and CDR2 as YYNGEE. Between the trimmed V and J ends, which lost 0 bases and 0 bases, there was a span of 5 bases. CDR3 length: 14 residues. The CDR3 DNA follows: TGTGCCAGCAGCGTAGTTCCTAGCACAGATACGCAGTATTTT. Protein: CASSVVPSTDTQYF.

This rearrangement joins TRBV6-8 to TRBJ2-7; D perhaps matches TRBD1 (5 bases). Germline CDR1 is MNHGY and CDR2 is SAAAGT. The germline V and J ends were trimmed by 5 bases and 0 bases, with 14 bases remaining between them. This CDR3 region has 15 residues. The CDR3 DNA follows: TGTGCCAGCAGTGTTCAGGGCCAAAGCTCCTACGAGCAGTACTTC. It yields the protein CASSVQGQSSYEQYF.

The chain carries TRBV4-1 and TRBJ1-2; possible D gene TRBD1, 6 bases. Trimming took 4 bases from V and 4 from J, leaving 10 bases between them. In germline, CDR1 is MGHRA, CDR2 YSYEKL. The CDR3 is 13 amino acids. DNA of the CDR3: TGCGCCAGCAGCCCAGGACAGAGCTATGGCTACACCTTC. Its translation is CASSPGQSYGYTF.

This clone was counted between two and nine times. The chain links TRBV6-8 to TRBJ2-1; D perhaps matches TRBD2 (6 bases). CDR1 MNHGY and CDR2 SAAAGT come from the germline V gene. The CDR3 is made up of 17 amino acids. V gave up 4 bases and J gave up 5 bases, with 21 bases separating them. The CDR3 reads CASSLRSGTLPNNEQFF. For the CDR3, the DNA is TGTGCCAGCAGTTTACGATCCGGGACTCTGCCTAACAATGAGCAGTTCTTC.

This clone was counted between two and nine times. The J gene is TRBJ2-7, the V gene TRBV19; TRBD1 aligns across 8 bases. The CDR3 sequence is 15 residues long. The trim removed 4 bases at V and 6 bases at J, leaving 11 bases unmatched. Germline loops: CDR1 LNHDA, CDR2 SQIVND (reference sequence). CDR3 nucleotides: TGTGCCAGTAGTACGCTTGGACAGGGTCTCGGCGAGCAGTACTTC. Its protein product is CASSTLGQGLGEQYF. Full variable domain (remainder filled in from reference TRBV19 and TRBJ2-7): DGGITQSPKYLFRKEGQNVTLSCEQNLNHDAMYWYRQDPGQGLRLIYYSQIVNDFQKGDIAEGYSVSREKKESFPLTVTSAQKNPTAFYLCASSTLGQGLGEQYFGPGTRLTVT.

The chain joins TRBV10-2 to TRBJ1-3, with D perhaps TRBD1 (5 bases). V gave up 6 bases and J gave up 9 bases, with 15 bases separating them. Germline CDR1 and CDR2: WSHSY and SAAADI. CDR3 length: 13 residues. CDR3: CASSPGQGFTIYF. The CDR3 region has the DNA TGCGCCAGCAGCCCCGGGCAGGGCTTCACCATATATTTT.

CDR3 loop: CASSSLTNTEAFF. The CDR3 bases are TGTGCCAGTAGTTCCCTCACGAACACTGAAGCTTTCTTT. The rearrangement uses TRBV19 and TRBJ1-1; D not resolved. CDR1 LNHDA and CDR2 SQIVND come from the germline V gene (reference sequence). Trimming shortened V by 5 bases and J by 1 base, and 8 bases separated the two germline ends. This CDR3 has 13 residues.

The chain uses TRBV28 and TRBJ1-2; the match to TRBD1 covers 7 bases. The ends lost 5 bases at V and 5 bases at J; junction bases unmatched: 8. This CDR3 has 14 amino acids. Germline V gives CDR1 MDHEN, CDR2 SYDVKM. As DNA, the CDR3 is TGTGCCAGCAGTGCCCCTGACAGGGTTTATGGCTACACCTTC. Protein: CASSAPDRVYGYTF.

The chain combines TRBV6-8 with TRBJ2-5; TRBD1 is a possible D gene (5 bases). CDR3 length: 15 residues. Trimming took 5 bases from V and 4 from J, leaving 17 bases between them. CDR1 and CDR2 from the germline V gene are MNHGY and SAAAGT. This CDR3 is CASSPLGRQGETQYF. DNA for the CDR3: TGTGCCAGCAGTCCGCTTGGGCGGCAGGGAGAGACCCAGTACTTC.

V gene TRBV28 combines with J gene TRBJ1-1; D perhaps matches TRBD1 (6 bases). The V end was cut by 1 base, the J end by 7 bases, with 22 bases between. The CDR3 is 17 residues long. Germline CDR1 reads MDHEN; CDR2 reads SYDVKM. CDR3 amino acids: CASSLSAGGGPGGEAFF. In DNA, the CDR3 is TGTGCCAGCAGTTTATCCGCGGGCGGGGGCCCCGGGGGTGAAGCTTTCTTT.

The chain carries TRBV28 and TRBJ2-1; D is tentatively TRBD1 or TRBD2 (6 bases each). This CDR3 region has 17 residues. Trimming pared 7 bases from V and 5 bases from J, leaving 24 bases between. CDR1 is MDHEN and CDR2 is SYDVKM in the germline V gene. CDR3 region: CASKSTRGRSVDNEQFF. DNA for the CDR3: TGTGCCAGCAAGTCGACAAGGGGGAGGAGTGTGGACAATGAGCAGTTCTTC.

This CDR3 is CASSVFDEPGSGNTIYF. CDR3 coding DNA: TGTGCCAGCAGCGTATTCGACGAACCTGGCTCTGGAAACACCATATATTTT. The rearrangement uses TRBV9 and TRBJ1-3; D gene unclear. This CDR3 is built from 17 residues. V was trimmed by 1 base and J by 0 bases, leaving 14 bases between them. Germline lookup yields CDR1 SGDLS and CDR2 YYNGEE. Using reference TRBV9 and TRBJ1-3 for the parts outside the CDR3, the full variable domain is DSGVTQTPKHLITATGQRVTLRCSPRSGDLSVYWYQQSLDQGLQFLIQYYNGEERAKGNILERFSAQQFPDLHSELNLSSLELGDSALYFCASSVFDEPGSGNTIYFGEGSWLTVV.

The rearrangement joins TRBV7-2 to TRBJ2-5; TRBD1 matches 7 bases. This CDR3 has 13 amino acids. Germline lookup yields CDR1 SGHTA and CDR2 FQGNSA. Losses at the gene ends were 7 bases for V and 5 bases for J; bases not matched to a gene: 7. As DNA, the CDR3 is TGTGCCAGCATCAGGACAGGCGGGGAGACCCAGTACTTC. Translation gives CASIRTGGETQYF.

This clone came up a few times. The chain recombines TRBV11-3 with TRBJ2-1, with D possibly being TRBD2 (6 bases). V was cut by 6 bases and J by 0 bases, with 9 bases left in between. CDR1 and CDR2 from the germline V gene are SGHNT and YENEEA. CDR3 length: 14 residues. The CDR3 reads CASRRESSYNEQFF. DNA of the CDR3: TGTGCCAGCAGACGGGAGAGCTCCTACAATGAGCAGTTCTTC.

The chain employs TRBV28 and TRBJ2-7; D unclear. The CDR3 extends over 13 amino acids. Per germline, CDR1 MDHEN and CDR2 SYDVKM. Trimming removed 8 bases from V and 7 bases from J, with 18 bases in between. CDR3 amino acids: CASAIPGFGEQYF. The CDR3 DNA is TGTGCCAGCGCCATTCCTGGGTTCGGAGAGCAGTACTTC.

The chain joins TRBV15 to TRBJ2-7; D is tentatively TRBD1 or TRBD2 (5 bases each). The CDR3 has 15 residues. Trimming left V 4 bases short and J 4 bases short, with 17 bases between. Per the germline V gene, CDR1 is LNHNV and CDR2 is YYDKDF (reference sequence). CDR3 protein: CATSILRDHTYEQYF. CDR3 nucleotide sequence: TGTGCCACCAGCATACTTCGGGACCATACGTACGAGCAGTACTTC.

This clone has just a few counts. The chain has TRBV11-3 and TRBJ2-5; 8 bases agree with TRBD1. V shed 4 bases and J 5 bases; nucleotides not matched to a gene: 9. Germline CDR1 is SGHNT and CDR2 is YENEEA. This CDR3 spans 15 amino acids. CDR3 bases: TGTGCCAGCAGCTCCGCCCGGACAGGGAGCGAGACCCAGTACTTC. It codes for CASSSARTGSETQYF.

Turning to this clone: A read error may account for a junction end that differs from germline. The chain's CDR3 is CATSDWGGGRHNEQFF. The CDR3 DNA reads as TGTGCCACCAGTGATTGGGGCGGGGGTAGACACAATGAGCAATTCTTC. This rearrangement joins TRBV27 to TRBJ2-1, with 7 nucleotides matching TRBD2. CDR1 and CDR2 (germline): MNHEY, SMNVEV (reference sequence). This CDR3 region has 16 residues.

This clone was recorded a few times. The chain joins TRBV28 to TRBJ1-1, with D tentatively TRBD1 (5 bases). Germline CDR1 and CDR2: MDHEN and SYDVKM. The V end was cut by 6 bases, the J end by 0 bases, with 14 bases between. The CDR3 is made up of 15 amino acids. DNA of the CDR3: TGTGCCAGCAGCGGGGCAGAGATGATGAACACTGAAGCTTTCTTT. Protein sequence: CASSGAEMMNTEAFF. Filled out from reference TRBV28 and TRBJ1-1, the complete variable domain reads DVKVTQSSRYLVKRTGEKVFLECVQDMDHENMFWYRQDPGLGLRLIYFSYDVKMKEKGDIPEGYSVSREKKERFSLILESASTNQTSMYLCASSGAEMMNTEAFFGQGTRLTVV.

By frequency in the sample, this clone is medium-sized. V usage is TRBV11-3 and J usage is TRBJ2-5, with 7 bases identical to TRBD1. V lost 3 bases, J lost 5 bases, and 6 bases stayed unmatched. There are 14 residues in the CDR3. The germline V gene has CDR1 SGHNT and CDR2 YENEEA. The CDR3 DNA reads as TGTGCCAGCAGCTTTTCCGGGACAGTGGAGACCCAGTACTTC. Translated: CASSFSGTVETQYF.

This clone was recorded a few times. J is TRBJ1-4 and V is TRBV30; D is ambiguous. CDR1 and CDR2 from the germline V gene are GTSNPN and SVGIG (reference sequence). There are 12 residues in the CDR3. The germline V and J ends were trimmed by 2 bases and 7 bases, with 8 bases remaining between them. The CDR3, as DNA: TGTGCCTGGAGTAGGCAGGCTGAAAAACTGTTTTTT. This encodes CAWSRQAEKLFF.